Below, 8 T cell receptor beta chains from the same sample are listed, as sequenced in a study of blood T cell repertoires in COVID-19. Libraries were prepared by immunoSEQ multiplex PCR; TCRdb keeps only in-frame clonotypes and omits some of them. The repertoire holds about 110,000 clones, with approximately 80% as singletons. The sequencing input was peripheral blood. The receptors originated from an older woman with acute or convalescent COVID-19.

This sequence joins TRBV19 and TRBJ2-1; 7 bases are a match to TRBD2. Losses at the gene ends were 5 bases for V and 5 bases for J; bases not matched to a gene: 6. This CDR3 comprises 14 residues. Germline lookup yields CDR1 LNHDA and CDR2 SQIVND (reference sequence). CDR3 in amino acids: CASSEGGGHNEQFF. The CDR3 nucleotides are TGTGCCAGTAGTGAAGGCGGGGGTCACAATGAGCAGTTCTTC.

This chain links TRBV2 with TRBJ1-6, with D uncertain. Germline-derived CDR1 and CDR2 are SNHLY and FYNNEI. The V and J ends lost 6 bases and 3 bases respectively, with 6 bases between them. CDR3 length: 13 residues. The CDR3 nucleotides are TGTGCCAGCAGGGAGAACTATAATTCACCCCTCCACTTT. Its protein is CASRENYNSPLHF. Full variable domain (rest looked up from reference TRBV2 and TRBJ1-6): EPEVTQTPSHQVTQMGQEVILRCVPISNHLYFYWYRQILGQKVEFLVSFYNNEISEKSEIFDDQFSVERPDGSNFTLKIRSTKLEDSAMYFCASRENYNSPLHFGNGTRLTVT.

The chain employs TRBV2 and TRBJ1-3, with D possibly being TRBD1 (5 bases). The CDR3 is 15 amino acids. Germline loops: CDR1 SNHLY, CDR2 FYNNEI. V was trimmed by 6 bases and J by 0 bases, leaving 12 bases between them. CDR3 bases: TGTGCCAGCAGCTACGACAGAAACTCTGGAAACACCATATATTTT. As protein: CASSYDRNSGNTIYF.

CDR3 sequence reads: CASSRPLGQKETQYF. As DNA, the CDR3 is TGTGCCAGCAGTCGCCCGTTGGGGCAGAAGGAGACCCAGTACTTC. The rearrangement joins TRBV6-2 or TRBV6-3 to TRBJ2-5, with a tentative D call TRBD1 (5 bases). Trimming removed 5 bases at V and 5 bases at J, with 18 bases between. The CDR3 sequence is 15 residues long. CDR1 and CDR2 from the germline V gene are MNHEY and SVGEGT.

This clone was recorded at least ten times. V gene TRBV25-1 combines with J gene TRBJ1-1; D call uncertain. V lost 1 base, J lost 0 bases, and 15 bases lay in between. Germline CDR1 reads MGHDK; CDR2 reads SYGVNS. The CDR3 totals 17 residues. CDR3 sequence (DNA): TGTGCCAGCAGTGAATCGGTGCAGAGAGGATTGAACACTGAAGCTTTCTTT. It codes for CASSESVQRGLNTEAFF.

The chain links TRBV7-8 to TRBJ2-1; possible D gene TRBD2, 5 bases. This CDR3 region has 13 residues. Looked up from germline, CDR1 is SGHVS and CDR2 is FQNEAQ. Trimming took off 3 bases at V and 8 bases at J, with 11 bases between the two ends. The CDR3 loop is CASSFDTRDEQFF. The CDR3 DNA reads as TGTGCCAGCAGCTTCGACACTAGGGATGAGCAGTTCTTC.

CDR3 sequence: CASLGEKLFF. The CDR3 DNA is TGTGCCAGCCTCGGGGAAAAACTGTTTTTT. The gene calls are TRBV2 and TRBJ1-4; D unclear. The germline CDR1 and CDR2 sequences are SNHLY and FYNNEI. Trimming took 8 bases from V and 8 from J, leaving 6 bases between them. This CDR3 has 10 residues.

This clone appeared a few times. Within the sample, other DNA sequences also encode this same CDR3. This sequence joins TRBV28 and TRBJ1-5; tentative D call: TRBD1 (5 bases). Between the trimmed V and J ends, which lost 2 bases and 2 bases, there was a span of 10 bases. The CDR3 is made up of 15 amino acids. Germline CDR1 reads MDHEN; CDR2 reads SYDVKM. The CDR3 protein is CASSLGTLGNQPQHF. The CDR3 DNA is TGTGCCAGCAGTTTAGGGACTCTGGGCAATCAGCCCCAGCATTTT.